The clone carrying this T cell receptor beta chain was recorded at least ten times. Its antigen is not known. These data belong to a study of regulatory T cells in long-lasting Graves disease. Study information: Persistent cases were those of Graves' disease that involved over 5 years of antithyroid drugs with positive TSH receptor antibodies.

V lost 2 bases and J lost 10, with 20 bases in between. This CDR3 comprises 15 residues. The germline V gene encodes CDR1 LGHNT and CDR2 FRNRAP. Library construction for TCR beta used iRepertoire HTBI primers and Arm-PCR of CDR3 regions. MiXCR, run by TCRdb on the multiplex PCR reads, gives a single entry per CDR3 protein. The sample has 600,000 to 850,000 distinct CDR3 sequences; about 30% are singletons. Study-wide points: Comparison showed that persistent patients shared more public clonotypes (about 2,700) than new patients (966). Persistent disease favored TRBV28, TRBJ1-2 and TRBJ2-5. Researchers reported studying only peripheral blood, not thyroid tissue.

Sample time point: persistent/refractory GD, antithyroid drugs over 5 years with positive TRAb. From RNA extracted from PBMCs, the TCR library was made. Sequencing was performed on peripheral blood mononuclear cells (PBMCs), taken when the disease was refractory, from a patient treated with antithyroid drugs. The V and J genes are TRBV12-5 and TRBJ1-1; D may be TRBD1 (5 bases). The sequence was obtained from a female donor with Graves disease. This CDR3 is CASGLSHRLGEGAFF. The CDR3 nucleotides are TGTGCTAGTGGTTTGTCCCACAGGTTGGGAGAAGGAGCTTTCTTT. Complete variable domain (other parts from reference TRBV12-5 and TRBJ1-1): DARVTQTPRHKVTEMGQEVTMRCQPILGHNTVFWYRQTMMQGLELLAYFRNRAPLDDSGMPKDRFSAEMPDATLATLKIQPSEPRDSAVYFCASGLSHRLGEGAFFGQGTRLTVV.